These T cell receptor beta chains were read from a single sample in a study of cytomegalovirus exposure and HLA in healthy donors. TCRdb's copy holds only in-frame clones and misses some; the assay was immunoSEQ multiplex PCR. Here the sample spans around 130,000 clones, around 75% being singletons. The specimen sequenced was PBMCs. These TCRs come from a middle-aged woman in good health and CMV-seropositive. Each CDR3 is given with its conserved first and last residue. The order of the fields is D gene, clone size, J gene, CDR3 length, V gene, CDR3 DNA, CDR3 protein. D genes are given only for firm matches. The listing skips clone size in some rows; elsewhere it reads once, few, many or a size class.

>TRBD2|.|TRBJ2-1|13|TRBV7-9
TGTGCGAGTAGCGGGAGGGGGGTAAATGAGCAGTTCTTC
CASSGRGVNEQFF
>TRBD1|.|TRBJ2-7|16|TRBV27
TGTGCCAGCAGTTTATCCGGGACAGGGTGGACCTACGAGCAGTACTTC
CASSLSGTGWTYEQYF
>TRBD2|.|TRBJ2-5|16|TRBV11-2
TGTGCCAGCAGCCAGGGGACTAGCGGGACGCAAGAGACCCAGTACTTC
CASSQGTSGTQETQYF
>.|.|TRBJ2-5|17|TRBV30
TGTGCCTGGAGTGTAAGGGACTCGGGATACGGGCGAGTGACCCAGTACTTC
CAWSVRDSGYGRVTQYF
>.|.|TRBJ1-6|17|TRBV19
TGTGCCAGTAGCTCTAAGACGGGAAGCTCCTATAATTCACCCCTCCACTTT
CASSSKTGSSYNSPLHF
>.|few|TRBJ2-7|15|TRBV15
TGTGCCACCAGCAGGGAACTACCCTCGTCCTACGAGCAGTACTTC
CATSRELPSSYEQYF
>.|.|TRBJ1-3|15|TRBV28
TGTGCCAGCACCCATCAGGGAGGATCTGGAAACACCATATATTTT
CASTHQGGSGNTIYF
>.|.|TRBJ2-1|11|TRBV12-5
TGTGCTAGTGGCGTCTACAATGAGCAGTTCTTC
CASGVYNEQFF
>.|.|TRBJ2-7|13|TRBV29-1
TGCAGCGTCGTACTAGATCCCTCCTACGAGCAGTACTTC
CSVVLDPSYEQYF
>TRBD2|few|TRBJ2-5|16|TRBV27
TGTGCCAGCAGTTTAGACGGGGGGAGAGGGTGGGAGACCCAGTACTTC
CASSLDGGRGWETQYF
>.|.|TRBJ1-4|13|TRBV19
TGTGCCAGTAGTCATGACAGTGAGGCAAAACTGTTTTTT
CASSHDSEAKLFF
>TRBD1|.|TRBJ1-1|15|TRBV11-2
TGTGCCAGCAGCTCGCGGACAGGGGGCCCCACTGAAGCTTTCTTT
CASSSRTGGPTEAFF
>TRBD1|.|TRBJ2-5|14|TRBV15
TGTGCCACCAGCCGGGACAGGGCTCAAGAGACCCAGTACTTC
CATSRDRAQETQYF
>.|.|TRBJ2-3|14|TRBV28
TGTGCCAGCAGTCTCCCGTACTCCACAGATACGCAGTATTTT
CASSLPYSTDTQYF
>.|.|TRBJ2-2|13|TRBV6-5
TGTGCCAGCAGTTACACTACCTCCGGGGAGCTGTTTTTT
CASSYTTSGELFF
>TRBD1|few|TRBJ1-1|17|TRBV19
TGTGCCAGTAGTAGAAACGGACAGGGGGCGCGTCCGGATGAAGCTTTCTTT
CASSRNGQGARPDEAFF
>.|once|TRBJ1-1|14|TRBV7-9
TGTGCCAGCAGCTTAAGCGGATTGAACACTGAAGCTTTCTTT
CASSLSGLNTEAFF